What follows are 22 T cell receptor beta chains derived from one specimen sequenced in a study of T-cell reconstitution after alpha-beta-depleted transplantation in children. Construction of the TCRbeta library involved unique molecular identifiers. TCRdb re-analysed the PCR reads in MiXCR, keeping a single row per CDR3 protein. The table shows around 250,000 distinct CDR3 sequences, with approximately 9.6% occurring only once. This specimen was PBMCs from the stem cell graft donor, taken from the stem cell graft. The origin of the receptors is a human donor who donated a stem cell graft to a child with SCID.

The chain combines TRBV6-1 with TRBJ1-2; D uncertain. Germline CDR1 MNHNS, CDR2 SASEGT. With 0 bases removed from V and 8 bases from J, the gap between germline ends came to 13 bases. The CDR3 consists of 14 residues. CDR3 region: CASSEASSPRGYTF. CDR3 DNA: TGTGCCAGCAGTGAAGCGTCGTCTCCCAGGGGCTACACCTTC.

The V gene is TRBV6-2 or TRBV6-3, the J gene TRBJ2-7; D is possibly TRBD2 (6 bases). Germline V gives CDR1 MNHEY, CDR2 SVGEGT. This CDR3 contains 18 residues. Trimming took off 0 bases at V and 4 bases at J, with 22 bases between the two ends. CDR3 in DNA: TGTGCCAGCAGTTACTCGCAGGGTTGGGGACTTGGGAAATACGAGCAGTACTTC. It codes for CASSYSQGWGLGKYEQYF.

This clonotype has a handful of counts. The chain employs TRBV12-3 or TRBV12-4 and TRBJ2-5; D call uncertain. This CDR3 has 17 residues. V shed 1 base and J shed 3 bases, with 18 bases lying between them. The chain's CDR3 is CASSLVPHPRRKETQYF. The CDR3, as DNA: TGTGCCAGCAGTTTAGTCCCTCACCCCCGCAGAAAAGAGACCCAGTACTTC.

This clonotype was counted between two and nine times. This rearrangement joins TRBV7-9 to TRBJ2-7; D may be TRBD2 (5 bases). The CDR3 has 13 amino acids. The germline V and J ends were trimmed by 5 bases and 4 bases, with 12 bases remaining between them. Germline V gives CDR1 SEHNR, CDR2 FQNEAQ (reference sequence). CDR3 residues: CASSPSPGYEQYF. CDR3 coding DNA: TGTGCCAGCAGCCCGAGCCCGGGGTACGAGCAGTACTTC.

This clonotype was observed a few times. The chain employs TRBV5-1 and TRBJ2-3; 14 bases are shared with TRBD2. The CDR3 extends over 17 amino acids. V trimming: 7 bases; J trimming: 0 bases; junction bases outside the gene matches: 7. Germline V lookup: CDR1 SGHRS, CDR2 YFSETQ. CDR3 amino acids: CASGTSGGTNSTDTQYF. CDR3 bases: TGCGCCAGCGGGACTAGCGGGGGAACCAATAGCACAGATACGCAGTATTTT.

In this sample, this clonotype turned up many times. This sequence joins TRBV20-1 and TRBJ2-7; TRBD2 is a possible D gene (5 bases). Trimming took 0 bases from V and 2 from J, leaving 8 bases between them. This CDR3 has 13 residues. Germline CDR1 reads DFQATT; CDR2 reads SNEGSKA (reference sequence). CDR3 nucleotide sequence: TGCAGTGCTAGAGATCGGGAAACCTACGAGCAGTACTTC. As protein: CSARDRETYEQYF.

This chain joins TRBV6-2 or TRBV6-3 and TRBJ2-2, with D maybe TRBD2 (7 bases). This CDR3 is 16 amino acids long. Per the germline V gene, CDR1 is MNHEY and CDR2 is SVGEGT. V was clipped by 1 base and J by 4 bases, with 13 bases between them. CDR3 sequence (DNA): TGTGCCAGCAGTTACTGGGGGGGACAAATCACCGGGGAGCTGTTTTTT. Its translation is CASSYWGGQITGELFF.

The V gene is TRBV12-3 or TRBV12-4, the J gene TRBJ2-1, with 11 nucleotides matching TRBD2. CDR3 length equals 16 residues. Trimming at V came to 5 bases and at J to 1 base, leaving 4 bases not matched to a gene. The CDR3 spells CASSPGTSGSYNEQFF. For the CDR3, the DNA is TGTGCCAGCAGTCCCGGGACTAGCGGATCCTACAATGAGCAGTTCTTC.

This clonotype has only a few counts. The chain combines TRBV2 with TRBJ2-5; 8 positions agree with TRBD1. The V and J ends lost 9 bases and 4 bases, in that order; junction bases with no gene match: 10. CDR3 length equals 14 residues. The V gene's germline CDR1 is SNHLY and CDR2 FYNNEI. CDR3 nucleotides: TGTGCCAGGACCCAGGGGGCAGGGGGAGAGACCCAGTACTTC. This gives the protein CARTQGAGGETQYF.

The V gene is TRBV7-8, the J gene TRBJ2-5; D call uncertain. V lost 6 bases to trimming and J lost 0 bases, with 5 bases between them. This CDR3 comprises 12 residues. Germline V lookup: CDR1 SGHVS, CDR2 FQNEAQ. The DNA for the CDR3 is TGTGCCAGCAGATTAAACCAAGAGACCCAGTACTTC. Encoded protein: CASRLNQETQYF. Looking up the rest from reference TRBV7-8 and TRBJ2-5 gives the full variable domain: GAGVSQSPRYKVAKRGQDVALRCDPISGHVSLFWYQQALGQGPEFLTYFQNEAQLDKSGLPSDRFFAERPEGSVSTLKIQRTQQEDSAVYLCASRLNQETQYFGPGTRLLVL.

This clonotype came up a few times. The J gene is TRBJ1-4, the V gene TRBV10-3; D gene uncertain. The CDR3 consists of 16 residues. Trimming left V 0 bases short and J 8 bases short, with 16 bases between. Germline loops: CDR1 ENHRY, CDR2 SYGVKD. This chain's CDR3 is CAISESYRGVEEKLFF. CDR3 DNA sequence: TGTGCCATCAGTGAGTCGTATCGGGGAGTGGAGGAAAAACTGTTTTTT.

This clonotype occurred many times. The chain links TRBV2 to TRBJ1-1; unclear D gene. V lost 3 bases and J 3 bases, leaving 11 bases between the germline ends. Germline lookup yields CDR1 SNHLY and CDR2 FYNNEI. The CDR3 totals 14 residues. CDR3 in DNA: TGTGCCAGCAGTGAGGTCAGGCAATACACTGAAGCTTTCTTT. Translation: CASSEVRQYTEAFF.

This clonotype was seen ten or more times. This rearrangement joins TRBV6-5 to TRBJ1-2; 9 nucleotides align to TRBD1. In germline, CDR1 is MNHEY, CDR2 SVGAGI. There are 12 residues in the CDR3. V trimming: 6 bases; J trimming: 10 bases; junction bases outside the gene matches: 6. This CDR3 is CASSPGQGFYTF. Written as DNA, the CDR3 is TGTGCCAGCAGCCCGGGACAGGGATTCTACACCTTC.

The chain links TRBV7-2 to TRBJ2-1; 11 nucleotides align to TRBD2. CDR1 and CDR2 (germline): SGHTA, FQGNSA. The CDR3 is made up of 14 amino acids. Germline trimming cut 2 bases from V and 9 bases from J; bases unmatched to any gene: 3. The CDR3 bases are TGTGCCAGCAGCTTACATAGCGGGGGGGGTGAGCAGTTCTTC. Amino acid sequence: CASSLHSGGGEQFF. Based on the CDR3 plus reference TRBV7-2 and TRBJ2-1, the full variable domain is GAGVSQSPSNKVTEKGKDVELRCDPISGHTALYWYRQSLGQGLEFLIYFQGNSAPDKSGLPSDRFSAERTGGSVSTLTIQRTQQEDSAVYLCASSLHSGGGEQFFGPGTRLTVL.

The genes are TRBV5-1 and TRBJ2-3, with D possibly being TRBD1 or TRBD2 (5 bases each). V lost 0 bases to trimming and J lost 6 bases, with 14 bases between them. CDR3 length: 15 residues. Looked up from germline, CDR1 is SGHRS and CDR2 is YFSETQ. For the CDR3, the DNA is TGCGCCAGCAGCTTGGACGGGACCTCAGGGGATACGCAGTATTTT. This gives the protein CASSLDGTSGDTQYF.

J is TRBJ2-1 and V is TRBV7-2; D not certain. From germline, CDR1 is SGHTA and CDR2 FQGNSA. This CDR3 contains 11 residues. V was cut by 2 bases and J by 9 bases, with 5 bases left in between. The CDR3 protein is CASSLRTEQFF. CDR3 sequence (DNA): TGTGCCAGCAGCTTAAGGACTGAGCAGTTCTTC.

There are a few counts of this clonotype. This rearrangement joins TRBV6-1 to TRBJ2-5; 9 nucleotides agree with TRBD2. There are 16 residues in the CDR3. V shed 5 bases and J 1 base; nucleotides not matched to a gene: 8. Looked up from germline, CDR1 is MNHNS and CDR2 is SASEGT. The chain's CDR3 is CASSQTAGGIQETQYF. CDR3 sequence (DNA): TGTGCCAGCAGTCAGACGGCGGGGGGGATCCAAGAGACCCAGTACTTC.

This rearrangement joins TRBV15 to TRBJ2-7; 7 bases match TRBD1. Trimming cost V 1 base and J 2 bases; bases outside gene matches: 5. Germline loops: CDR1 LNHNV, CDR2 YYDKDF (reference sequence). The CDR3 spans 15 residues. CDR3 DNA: TGTGCCACCAGCAGAGTGGGGGACAGTACCTACGAGCAGTACTTC. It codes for CATSRVGDSTYEQYF.

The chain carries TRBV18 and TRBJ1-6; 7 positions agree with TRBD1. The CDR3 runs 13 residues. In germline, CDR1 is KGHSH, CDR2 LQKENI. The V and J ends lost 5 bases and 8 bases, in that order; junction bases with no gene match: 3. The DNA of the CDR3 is TGTGCCAGCTCAGACAGGGACGATTCACCCCTCCACTTT. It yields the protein CASSDRDDSPLHF.

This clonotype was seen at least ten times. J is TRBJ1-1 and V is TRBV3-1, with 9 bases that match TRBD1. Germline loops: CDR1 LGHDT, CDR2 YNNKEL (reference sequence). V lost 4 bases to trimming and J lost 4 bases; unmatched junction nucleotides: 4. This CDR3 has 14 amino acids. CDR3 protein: CASSPQGASTEAFF. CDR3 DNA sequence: TGTGCCAGCAGCCCACAGGGGGCAAGCACTGAAGCTTTCTTT.

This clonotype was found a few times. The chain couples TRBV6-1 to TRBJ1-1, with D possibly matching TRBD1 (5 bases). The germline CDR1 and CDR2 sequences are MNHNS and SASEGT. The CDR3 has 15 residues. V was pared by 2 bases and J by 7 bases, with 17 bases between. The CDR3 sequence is CASSEYRGSTDEAFF. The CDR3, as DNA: TGTGCCAGCAGTGAATACCGGGGCAGTACGGATGAAGCTTTCTTT.

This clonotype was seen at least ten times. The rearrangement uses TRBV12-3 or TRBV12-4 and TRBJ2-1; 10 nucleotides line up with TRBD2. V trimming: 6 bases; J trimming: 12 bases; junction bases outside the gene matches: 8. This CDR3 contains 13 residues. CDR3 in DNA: TGTGCCAGCAGCCCTCCCAGCGGGGGGGCGCAGTTCTTC. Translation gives CASSPPSGGAQFF.